This TCR beta chain was profiled in a study of blood T cell repertoires in COVID-19. Looking at the study overall: Sites in the United States, Italy and Spain provided acute and convalescent COVID-19 samples.

Sequenced by immunoSEQ multiplex PCR; TCRdb stores in-frame clones only, minus some. Of around 340,000 clones in the sample, 83% were seen once. The germline V gene encodes CDR1 SGDLS and CDR2 YYNGEE. Trimming at V came to 3 bases and at J to 5 bases, leaving 5 bases not matched to a gene. The CDR3 totals 15 residues. The V call is TRBV9, the J call TRBJ1-1, with 12 bases matching TRBD1. The TCR originated in a man aged 25-45 years with active or convalescent COVID-19. Sequenced input: peripheral blood. CDR3 loop: CASSATGQGATEAFF. CDR3 sequence (DNA): TGTGCCAGCAGCGCAACGGGACAGGGGGCGACTGAAGCTTTCTTT.